This T cell receptor (beta chain) is from a study of blood T cell repertoires in COVID-19. Study at large: Collection of acute and convalescent COVID-19 samples took place in the United States, Italy and Spain. Sources were T cells, B-cell-depleted T cells, or PBMCs; the material itself was cDNA or gDNA.

Per germline, CDR1 SGDLS and CDR2 YYNGEE. The germline V and J ends were trimmed by 0 bases and 0 bases, with 7 bases remaining between them. This CDR3 has 14 amino acids. As handled by the study authors: From reference gene primer amplification, estimates of nucleated cell counts were derived. Produced via immunoSEQ multiplex PCR; TCRdb's table is partial and in-frame only. The V and J calls and clone size are taken from that table; D and trimming were inferred from the DNA. The profile shows over 90,000 clones, around two thirds of them singletons. Followed over time, Seattle patients had been enrolled while infection was active.

V and J are TRBV9 and TRBJ2-7, with unresolved D. The sequence derives from a man in his 70s with COVID-19, enrolled during active disease. Sequenced sample: peripheral blood. CDR3 sequence (DNA): TGTGCCAGCAGCGTAGGCATCGGCTCCTACGAGCAGTACTTC. Its translation: CASSVGIGSYEQYF.